The clone carrying this T cell receptor (beta chain) showed up just a few times. The data derive from a study of OX40 agonist ivuxolimab in advanced cancers. Sequencing used immunoSEQ multiplex PCR; TCRdb keeps in-frame clones, though not all of them. The profile shows approximately 65,000 clones, roughly 82% of them singletons. Per the germline V gene, CDR1 is GTSNPN and CDR2 is SVGIG (reference sequence). The V end lost 1 base, the J end lost 3 bases, and 13 bases lay between the germline ends. There are 15 residues in the CDR3. J is TRBJ1-3 and V is TRBV30; tentative D call: TRBD1 (6 bases). Sequenced here: CD4+ or CD8+ T cells sorted from blood, sampled in a trial of the OX40 agonist ivuxolimab. This TCR came from an adult with an advanced solid tumor such as melanoma, head and neck, liver or kidney cancer. Here the CDR3 reads CAWSGGDRRGNTIYF. CDR3 nucleotide sequence: TGTGCCTGGAGTGGGGGTGACAGGCGTGGAAACACCATATATTTT.